These 29 T cell receptor beta chains came from one sample sequenced in a study of control samples from healthy donors and cancer patients. Here immunoSEQ multiplex PCR was the method, and the copy in TCRdb shows in-frame clones only, minus some. The data show 400,000 to 500,000 clones, over 75% seen once. Sequencing input: PBMCs. Every receptor here comes from a man in his forties with head and neck cancer.

In nucleotides, the CDR3 is TGTGCCAGCAGCTTAACGGGACAGGGGTCCGGGTATGGAGGCTACACCTTC. Amino acids: CASSLTGQGSGYGGYTF. The chain carries TRBV7-3 and TRBJ1-2; 10 bases agree with TRBD1. J lost 8 bases, V lost 0 bases, and 12 bases had no gene match. There are 17 residues in the CDR3. Germline V gene data show CDR1 as SGHTA and CDR2 as FQGTGA.

The genes are TRBV19 and TRBJ2-1, with D unresolved. CDR1 and CDR2 from the germline V gene are LNHDA and SQIVND (reference sequence). The CDR3 is made up of 12 amino acids. V gave up 3 bases and J gave up 10 bases, with 10 bases separating them. The CDR3 DNA follows: TGTGCCAGTAGTATCTCTCGAGCCGAGCAGTTCTTC. This codes for CASSISRAEQFF.

V usage is TRBV24-1 and J usage is TRBJ2-3, with 8 bases fitting TRBD1. CDR3 length: 15 amino acids. Germline V gene sequence: CDR1 KGHDR, CDR2 SFDVKD. V lost 5 bases, J lost 4 bases, and 7 bases stayed unmatched. CDR3 region: CATSGRTGLADTQYF. The CDR3 DNA reads TGTGCCACCAGTGGGAGGACAGGGCTCGCAGATACGCAGTATTTT.

This chain connects TRBV11-2 to TRBJ2-1; D possibly corresponds to TRBD1 (6 bases). Per the germline V gene, CDR1 is SGHAT and CDR2 is FQNNGV. There are 16 residues in the CDR3. V lost 7 bases and J lost 0, with 16 bases in between. In nucleotides, the CDR3 is TGTGCCAGCATCCTGACAGGAGCAGGCTCCTACAATGAGCAGTTCTTC. As protein: CASILTGAGSYNEQFF.

This chain links TRBV19 with TRBJ2-7, with a possible D match to TRBD1 (6 bases). Trimming stripped 4 bases from V and 3 bases from J, with 16 bases between. The CDR3 has 15 residues. Germline assignment: CDR1 LNHDA and CDR2 SQIVND (reference sequence). CDR3 sequence: CASSTPGTPDYEQYF. The CDR3 nucleotides are TGTGCCAGTAGTACCCCCGGGACACCAGACTACGAGCAGTACTTC.

V gene TRBV5-1 combines with J gene TRBJ2-7, with D possibly TRBD2 on 6 matching bases. V lost 0 bases, J lost 6 bases, and 16 bases lay in between. This CDR3 region has 15 residues. CDR1 and CDR2 from the germline V gene are SGHRS and YFSETQ. The CDR3 DNA sequence: TGCGCCAGCAGCTTGGGTTTGAGGGACTCTGGCGAGCAGTACTTC. Its translation: CASSLGLRDSGEQYF.

The rearrangement uses TRBV5-6 and TRBJ1-6; TRBD1 matches at 8 bases. The CDR3 runs to 16 residues. Germline V gene data show CDR1 as SGHDT and CDR2 as YYEEEE. V lost 0 bases, J lost 14 bases, and 13 bases stayed unmatched. The CDR3 nucleotides are TGTGCCAGCAGCTTGGCCCTCAGGGGGCTTTTCGGAACCCTCCACTTT. This codes for CASSLALRGLFGTLHF.

This chain links TRBV27 with TRBJ2-1, with TRBD2 as a possible D gene (5 bases). The CDR3 spans 13 residues. Germline V lookup: CDR1 MNHEY, CDR2 SMNVEV (reference sequence). Between the trimmed V and J ends, which lost 6 bases and 7 bases, there was a span of 13 bases. CDR3 DNA: TGTGCCAGCAGCCACGGGGTGGGTAATGAGCAGTTCTTC. Protein product: CASSHGVGNEQFF.

This rearrangement joins TRBV5-1 to TRBJ2-5, with 12 bases identical to TRBD2. Trimming cost V 2 bases and J 9 bases; bases outside gene matches: 5. Germline assignment: CDR1 SGHRS and CDR2 YFSETQ. This CDR3 comprises 14 residues. CDR3: CASSFLAGGEPQYF. CDR3 sequence (DNA): TGCGCCAGCAGCTTCCTAGCGGGGGGGGAGCCCCAGTACTTC.

This clone has a single count. The rearrangement uses TRBV28 and TRBJ1-1; D is ambiguous. This CDR3 region has 13 residues. The V end lost 4 bases, the J end lost 4 bases, and 10 bases lay between the germline ends. The germline V gene has CDR1 MDHEN and CDR2 SYDVKM. In DNA, the CDR3 is TGTGCCAGCAGTTCTAGGGTCCCCACTGAAGCTTTCTTT. Amino acids: CASSSRVPTEAFF.

This clone was detected once. The V gene is TRBV6-5, the J gene TRBJ2-7, with a possible D match to TRBD1 (6 bases). The germline V and J ends were trimmed by 6 bases and 2 bases, with 14 bases remaining between them. From germline, CDR1 is MNHEY and CDR2 SVGAGI. The CDR3 length is 14 residues. For the CDR3, the DNA is TGTGCCAGCAGCCTAGGACAGCGAACCTACGAGCAGTACTTC. It yields the protein CASSLGQRTYEQYF.

The V gene is TRBV5-5, the J gene TRBJ1-3; D gene ambiguous. Germline CDR1 and CDR2: SGHKS and YYEKEE (reference sequence). Trimming took 4 bases from V and 1 from J, leaving 9 bases between them. This CDR3 comprises 14 residues. This chain's CDR3 is CASSPKGSGNTIYF. As DNA, the CDR3 is TGTGCCAGCAGCCCCAAAGGATCTGGAAACACCATATATTTT.

The rearrangement joins TRBV19 to TRBJ2-7; perhaps TRBD1 as D (5 bases). From germline, CDR1 is LNHDA and CDR2 SQIVND (reference sequence). V was cut by 4 bases and J by 2 bases, with 12 bases left in between. This CDR3 has 14 residues. In nucleotides, the CDR3 is TGTGCCAGTAGTAATGGAGACAGCACCTACGAGCAGTACTTC. It is translated as CASSNGDSTYEQYF.

This chain uses TRBV7-2 with TRBJ2-3; TRBD2 agrees at 10 bases. The CDR3 runs to 15 residues. Germline V gives CDR1 SGHTA, CDR2 FQGNSA. After removal of 4 bases from V and 2 bases from J, the junction contained 3 bases not matched to a gene. CDR3 sequence: CASSSGLAFTDTQYF. The CDR3, as DNA: TGTGCCAGCAGCTCGGGACTAGCGTTCACAGATACGCAGTATTTT.

The V call is TRBV28, the J call TRBJ2-6; no clear D gene. CDR3 length: 12 amino acids. Germline V CDR1 and CDR2: MDHEN, SYDVKM. V shed 8 bases and J shed 2 bases, with 4 bases lying between them. CDR3 in DNA: TGTGCCAGCGGAACTGGGGCCAACGTCCTGACTTTC. It encodes CASGTGANVLTF.

This chain connects TRBV6-2 or TRBV6-3 to TRBJ1-1; D is uncertain. V lost 2 bases and J 3 bases, leaving 16 bases between the germline ends. The CDR3 covers 16 residues. Germline-derived CDR1 and CDR2 are MNHEY and SVGEGT. The CDR3 sequence: CASSYGRSGWDTEAFF. The CDR3 DNA reads as TGTGCCAGCAGTTACGGCAGGTCGGGTTGGGACACTGAAGCTTTCTTT.

The chain is built from TRBV9 and TRBJ2-1; perhaps TRBD2 as D (5 bases). The V gene lost 4 bases and the J gene lost 4 bases, with 18 bases spanning the gap. The germline V gene encodes CDR1 SGDLS and CDR2 YYNGEE. CDR3 length equals 16 residues. Written as DNA, the CDR3 is TGTGCCAGCAGCCTCGTTCCAGGTCGGGGTTACAATGAGCAGTTCTTC. This codes for CASSLVPGRGYNEQFF. Full variable domain (rest looked up from reference TRBV9 and TRBJ2-1): DSGVTQTPKHLITATGQRVTLRCSPRSGDLSVYWYQQSLDQGLQFLIQYYNGEERAKGNILERFSAQQFPDLHSELNLSSLELGDSALYFCASSLVPGRGYNEQFFGPGTRLTVL.

The chain links TRBV2 to TRBJ2-1; 8 bases are shared with TRBD2. Per germline, CDR1 SNHLY and CDR2 FYNNEI. The junction had 6 bases not matched to a gene; V was cut back by 2 bases and J by 3 bases. This CDR3 has 16 residues. The CDR3 nucleotides are TGTGCCAGCAGTGAAACGGCTAGCGGGTACTACAATGAGCAGTTCTTC. Protein sequence: CASSETASGYYNEQFF.

In its sample, this clone was seen once. The chain uses TRBV3-1 (or the pseudogene TRBV3-2) and TRBJ2-7; possibly TRBD1 for D (6 bases). The CDR3 runs 13 residues. V shed 4 bases and J shed 3 bases, with 10 bases lying between them. The V gene's germline CDR1 is LGHDT and CDR2 YNNKEL (reference sequence). CDR3 loop: CASSPGVVYEQYF. CDR3 nucleotides: TGTGCCAGCAGCCCAGGGGTAGTCTACGAGCAGTACTTC.

The V gene is TRBV2, the J gene TRBJ1-2; D is uncertain. The germline gives CDR1 SNHLY, CDR2 FYNNEI. This CDR3 comprises 12 residues. V lost 10 bases to trimming and J lost 0 bases, with 9 bases between them. CDR3 nucleotide sequence: TGTGCCAACCCCACACCTAACTATGGCTACACCTTC. It yields the protein CANPTPNYGYTF.

In its sample, this clone was seen once. The chain employs TRBV28 and TRBJ1-2; D unclear. Germline CDR1 MDHEN, CDR2 SYDVKM. V dropped 4 bases and J dropped 2 bases, with 8 bases sitting between them. The CDR3 sequence is 13 residues long. CDR3 bases: TGTGCCAGCAGTTCACGGGGAAACTATGGCTACACCTTC. Translated, it gives CASSSRGNYGYTF.

The chain couples TRBV6-6 to TRBJ1-1; D possibly corresponds to TRBD1 (5 bases). CDR1 is MNHNY and CDR2 is SVGAGI in the germline V gene (reference sequence). This CDR3 has 14 residues. Trimming removed 7 bases from V and 2 bases from J, with 14 bases in between. In DNA form, the CDR3 reads TGTGCCAGCATCCCCGCGGGGCAAAACACTGAAGCTTTCTTT. This gives the protein CASIPAGQNTEAFF.

The V call is TRBV27, the J call TRBJ2-7; 8 bases agree with TRBD1. Germline CDR1 reads MNHEY; CDR2 reads SMNVEV (reference sequence). V lost 4 bases to trimming and J lost 2 bases; unmatched junction nucleotides: 10. The CDR3 runs 16 residues. Here the CDR3 reads CASSSLGQGPTYEQYF. In DNA, the CDR3 is TGTGCCAGCAGTTCCCTCGGACAGGGTCCGACCTACGAGCAGTACTTC.

This clone came up a few times. The chain combines TRBV11-2 with TRBJ2-3, with D possibly matching TRBD2 (5 bases). Looked up from germline, CDR1 is SGHAT and CDR2 is FQNNGV. The germline V and J ends were trimmed by 1 base and 3 bases, with 14 bases remaining between them. The CDR3 totals 16 residues. The CDR3 here is CASSLAGGPTTDTQYF. The CDR3 coding sequence is TGTGCCAGCAGCTTAGCCGGAGGCCCCACGACAGATACGCAGTATTTT.

The chain recombines TRBV28 with TRBJ2-4, with D perhaps given as TRBD1 or TRBD2 (5 bases each). The germline CDR1 and CDR2 sequences are MDHEN and SYDVKM. The length of the CDR3 is 12 residues. Trimming shortened V by 6 bases and J by 2 bases, and 5 bases separated the two germline ends. In DNA form, the CDR3 reads TGTGCCAGCAGGGGACCCAAAAACATTCAGTACTTC. Its protein is CASRGPKNIQYF.

The chain uses TRBV6-1 and TRBJ2-7, with D tentatively TRBD2 (6 bases). The germline V gene has CDR1 MNHNS and CDR2 SASEGT. CDR3 length equals 14 residues. Trimming removed 1 base from V and 4 bases from J, with 11 bases in between. The CDR3 bases are TGTGCCAGCAGTGAAGGCGGCGGGGCGTACGAGCAGTACTTC. Translation: CASSEGGGAYEQYF.

The chain recombines TRBV29-1 with TRBJ1-2, with TRBD1 matching over 7 bases. The CDR3 contains 16 residues. V lost 0 bases, J lost 4 bases, and 11 bases stayed unmatched. Germline V gives CDR1 SQVTM, CDR2 ANQGSEA. This chain's CDR3 is CSVEDQDREGGYGYTF. The CDR3 DNA reads as TGCAGCGTTGAAGATCAAGACAGGGAAGGTGGCTATGGCTACACCTTC. The full variable domain, rest sourced from reference TRBV29-1 and TRBJ1-2, is SAVISQKPSRDICQRGTSLTIQCQVDSQVTMMFWYRQQPGQSLTLIATANQGSEATYESGFVIDKFPISRPNLTFSTLTVSNMSPEDSSIYLCSVEDQDREGGYGYTFGSGTRLTVV.

The chain couples TRBV4-3 to TRBJ2-7; D gene unclear. The germline gives CDR1 LGHNA, CDR2 YSLEER. V was cut by 4 bases and J by 5 bases, with 15 bases left in between. The CDR3 covers 14 residues. CDR3 loop: CASSRQDPFDEQYF. In nucleotides, the CDR3 is TGCGCCAGCAGCCGGCAGGACCCCTTTGACGAGCAGTACTTC.

The chain carries TRBV6-5 and TRBJ1-5; 7 nucleotides line up with TRBD1. Germline loops: CDR1 MNHEY, CDR2 SVGAGI. The CDR3 has 15 residues. After removal of 5 bases from V and 2 bases from J, the junction contained 6 bases not matched to a gene. CDR3 in amino acids: CASSPGGQGNQPQHF. The CDR3 DNA follows: TGTGCCAGCAGTCCAGGAGGACAGGGCAATCAGCCCCAGCATTTT.